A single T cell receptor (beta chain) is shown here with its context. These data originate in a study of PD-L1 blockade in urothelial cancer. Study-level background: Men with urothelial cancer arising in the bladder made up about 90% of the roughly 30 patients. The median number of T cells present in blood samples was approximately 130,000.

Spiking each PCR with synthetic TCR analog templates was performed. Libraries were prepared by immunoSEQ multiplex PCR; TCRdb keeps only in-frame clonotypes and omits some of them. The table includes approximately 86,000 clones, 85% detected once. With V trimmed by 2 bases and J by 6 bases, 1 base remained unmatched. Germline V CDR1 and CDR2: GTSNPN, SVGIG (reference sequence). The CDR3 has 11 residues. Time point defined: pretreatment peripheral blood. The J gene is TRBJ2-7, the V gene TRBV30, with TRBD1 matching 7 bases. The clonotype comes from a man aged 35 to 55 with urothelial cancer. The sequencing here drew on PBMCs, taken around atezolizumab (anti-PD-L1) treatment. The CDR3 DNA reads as TGTGCCTGGAGTACAGGGGCCGAGCAGTACTTC. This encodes CAWSTGAEQYF.